The 21 T cell receptor beta chains below were found in one sample sequenced in a study of blood T cell repertoires in COVID-19. Profiled with immunoSEQ multiplex PCR; TCRdb holds only in-frame clones, not every one. The table has 290,000 or so clones, around 84% seen once. The sample taken for sequencing was peripheral blood. These receptors all stem from a man aged 70 or older with acute or convalescent COVID-19.

This clone appeared a single time. The chain carries TRBV28 and TRBJ2-7; 10 positions agree with TRBD1. This CDR3 comprises 14 residues. V dropped 6 bases and J dropped 4; count of bases not matched to a gene: 6. Per the germline V gene, CDR1 is MDHEN and CDR2 is SYDVKM. CDR3 nucleotides: TGTGCCAGCAGCACCAGACAGGGGGCATACGAGCAGTACTTC. This translates into CASSTRQGAYEQYF.

A single count supports this clone. The J gene is TRBJ1-2, the V gene TRBV7-9, with unresolved D. The CDR3 has 11 residues. Germline V gene sequence: CDR1 SEHNR, CDR2 FQNEAQ (reference sequence). V was shortened by 5 bases and J by 5 bases, with 6 bases between the two germline ends. CDR3 residues: CASSREYGYTF. The CDR3 bases are TGTGCCAGCAGCCGCGAGTATGGCTACACCTTC.

This chain uses TRBV7-2 with TRBJ2-5, with D perhaps matching TRBD1 (7 bases). CDR3 length: 13 residues. V lost 5 bases and J lost 10, with 17 bases in between. CDR1 and CDR2 (germline): SGHTA, FQGNSA. The CDR3 spells CASSTRQGGDQYF. CDR3 bases: TGTGCCAGCAGCACCAGACAGGGCGGGGACCAGTACTTC.

In this sample, this clone turned up once. This clone may be a read error of a much larger clone one base away. The CDR3 coding sequence is TGTGCCAGCAGTCGACAGGGTTCCTACGAGCAGTACTTC. It yields the protein CASSRQGSYEQYF. The V and J genes are TRBV6-6 and TRBJ2-7, with 7 bases that match TRBD1. V shed 5 bases, J shed 1 base, and the junction held 2 bases outside the gene matches. Germline CDR1 reads MNHNY; CDR2 reads SVGAGI (reference sequence). This CDR3 contains 13 residues.

As concerns this clone: Distinct nucleotide sequences in the sample also encode this CDR3. This chain connects TRBV3-1 (or the pseudogene TRBV3-2) to TRBJ1-5; D is perhaps TRBD1 (5 bases). This CDR3 region has 12 residues. The V and J ends lost 2 bases and 7 bases respectively, with 6 bases between them. Germline CDR1 and CDR2: LGHDT and YNNKEL (reference sequence). DNA of the CDR3: TGTGCCAGCAGCCAACGGGGGCAGCCCCAGCATTTT. Its protein is CASSQRGQPQHF.

This clone came up once. This chain connects TRBV19 to TRBJ2-6; possibly TRBD2 for D (6 bases). This CDR3 region has 16 residues. V lost 5 bases to trimming and J lost 0 bases, with 11 bases between them. From germline, CDR1 is LNHDA and CDR2 SQIVND (reference sequence). The CDR3 region is CASSFGGRSGANVLTF. The CDR3 DNA follows: TGTGCCAGTAGTTTCGGGGGTCGCTCTGGGGCCAACGTCCTGACTTTC.

Only one count was recorded for this clone. The chain uses TRBV7-2 and TRBJ1-2; D is unresolved. The V end lost 1 base, the J end lost 5 bases, and 17 bases lay between the germline ends. The CDR3 sequence is 16 residues long. The germline CDR1 and CDR2 sequences are SGHTA and FQGNSA. The CDR3 region has the DNA TGTGCCAGCAGCTTAGTTTCGTTTTCGTCTTCTTATGGCTACACCTTC. As protein: CASSLVSFSSSYGYTF.

The chain carries TRBV6-2 or TRBV6-3 and TRBJ1-5; 7 bases are a match to TRBD1. Germline loops: CDR1 MNHEY, CDR2 SVGEGT. V shed 4 bases and J 6 bases; nucleotides not matched to a gene: 12. The CDR3 runs 16 residues. The CDR3 is CASSFARGRFSQPQHF. CDR3 bases: TGTGCCAGCAGTTTCGCGAGGGGGCGTTTTTCTCAGCCCCAGCATTTT.

The J gene is TRBJ1-4, the V gene TRBV11-3; the match to TRBD1 covers 8 bases. The CDR3 runs 17 residues. J lost 8 bases, V lost 2 bases, and 13 bases had no gene match. The germline gives CDR1 SGHNT, CDR2 YENEEA. In nucleotides, the CDR3 is TGTGCCAGCAGCTTAATCCGGGACAGGAAGCGAGAGGAAAAACTGTTTTTT. Residues: CASSLIRDRKREEKLFF.

The CDR3 nucleotides read TGTGCCAGCCAATTTACGGGGGAGGGCGGGGAGCTGTTTTTT. This translates into CASQFTGEGGELFF. The chain has TRBV6-5 and TRBJ2-2; 7 bases map to TRBD2. The germline CDR1 and CDR2 sequences are MNHEY and SVGAGI. The CDR3 is 14 residues long. Germline trimming cut 8 bases from V and 7 bases from J; bases unmatched to any gene: 10.

In the case of this clone: The same CDR3 can be traced to other DNA sequences in this sample. The chain recombines TRBV10-3 with TRBJ1-1, with 7 bases lining up with TRBD1. Trimming removed 4 bases from V and 2 bases from J; junction bases left unmatched: 1. The germline V gene encodes CDR1 ENHRY and CDR2 SYGVKD. This CDR3 contains 13 residues. CDR3 sequence: CAISGQGNTEAFF. The CDR3 DNA sequence: TGTGCCATCAGTGGACAGGGAAACACTGAAGCTTTCTTT.

In its sample, this clone was seen a few times. The chain employs TRBV15 and TRBJ1-1, with D maybe TRBD1 (5 bases). Germline V gives CDR1 LNHNV, CDR2 YYDKDF (reference sequence). This CDR3 is 20 amino acids long. The ends were cut back, 1 base at V and 1 base at J, with 25 bases in the middle. CDR3 amino acids: CATSRVMRGMGPLANTEAFF. The CDR3 DNA reads TGTGCCACCAGCAGAGTAATGCGGGGGATGGGTCCACTGGCGAACACTGAAGCTTTCTTT.

This chain links TRBV6-2 or TRBV6-3 with TRBJ2-1, with TRBD1 as a possible D gene (6 bases). Looked up from germline, CDR1 is MNHEY and CDR2 is SVGEGT. The CDR3 sequence is 15 residues long. Trimming stripped 6 bases from V and 9 bases from J, with 21 bases between. CDR3 nucleotides: TGTGCCAGCAGCCCCACCTCAACAGGGAATGGTGAGCAGTTCTTC. Translated, it gives CASSPTSTGNGEQFF.

V and J are TRBV4-2 and TRBJ1-5, with 9 bases matching TRBD1. Germline values: CDR1 LGHNA, CDR2 YNFKEQ. CDR3 length: 18 amino acids. J was trimmed by 1 base and V by 3 bases; bases with no gene match: 10. The CDR3 reads CASSQTGTGFGSNQPQHF. In DNA, the CDR3 is TGTGCCAGCAGCCAGACCGGGACAGGGTTCGGGAGCAATCAGCCCCAGCATTTT.

Written as DNA, the CDR3 is TGTGCCAGCAGTTTCCCGGGACAGCACTATGGCTACACCTTC. As protein: CASSFPGQHYGYTF. The chain combines TRBV6-6 with TRBJ1-2, with 7 bases fitting TRBD1. CDR3 length: 14 amino acids. CDR1 MNHNY and CDR2 SVGAGI come from the germline V gene (reference sequence). The J segment lost 3 bases and the V segment lost 4 bases, leaving 5 bases of the junction unmatched.

The rearrangement joins TRBV28 to TRBJ1-2; D is unclear. The CDR3 spans 12 residues. The V end lost 4 bases, the J end lost 5 bases, and 8 bases lay between the germline ends. Germline V gene data show CDR1 as MDHEN and CDR2 as SYDVKM. CDR3 region: CASSSRVYGYTF. The CDR3 DNA is TGTGCCAGCAGTTCCCGGGTATATGGCTACACCTTC.

Of note for this clone: Additional DNA sequences in this sample encode the identical CDR3. V gene TRBV9 combines with J gene TRBJ2-1; a weak D match, TRBD2 (6 bases). The CDR3 is 14 amino acids. V lost 4 bases and J 7 bases, leaving 15 bases between the germline ends. Germline assignment: CDR1 SGDLS and CDR2 YYNGEE. The DNA of the CDR3 is TGTGCCAGCAGCACATCTAGCGACTATAATGAGCAGTTCTTC. Protein product: CASSTSSDYNEQFF.

The chain links TRBV3-1 (or the pseudogene TRBV3-2) to TRBJ2-5, with TRBD2 matching 8 bases. V trimming: 0 bases; J trimming: 4 bases; junction bases outside the gene matches: 13. CDR1 is LGHDT, CDR2 YNNKEL, per germline (reference sequence). This CDR3 has 18 residues. CDR3 coding DNA: TGTGCCAGCAGCCAAGATGCCCCTTGGACTAGCCGAGGAGAGACCCAGTACTTC. It specifies CASSQDAPWTSRGETQYF.

The chain couples TRBV11-1 to TRBJ2-5, with 9 bases that match TRBD2. Germline assignment: CDR1 SGHAT and CDR2 FQDESV (reference sequence). The length of the CDR3 is 16 residues. Losses at the gene ends were 3 bases for V and 5 bases for J; bases not matched to a gene: 10. The CDR3 nucleotides read TGTGCCAGCAGCTTCGGGGAAGCGGGGGGATGGGAGACCCAGTACTTC. It translates to CASSFGEAGGWETQYF.

The J gene is TRBJ1-1, the V gene TRBV9; tentatively, D is TRBD1 (6 bases). There are 15 residues in the CDR3. Trimming left V 3 bases short and J 6 bases short, with 18 bases between. Germline assignment: CDR1 SGDLS and CDR2 YYNGEE. Here the CDR3 DNA reads TGTGCCAGCAGCGCTGGGGGGGCCAGGACCGCTGAAGCTTTCTTT. It is translated as CASSAGGARTAEAFF.

This chain links TRBV5-6 with TRBJ1-5, with 8 bases lining up with TRBD1. This CDR3 has 15 amino acids. Per germline, CDR1 SGHDT and CDR2 YYEEEE. After removal of 4 bases from V and 5 bases from J, the junction contained 8 bases not matched to a gene. As DNA, the CDR3 is TGTGCCAGCAGCCAAAGGACAGGGTGGGATCAGCCCCAGCATTTT. It translates to CASSQRTGWDQPQHF. Complete variable domain (other parts from reference TRBV5-6 and TRBJ1-5): DAGVTQSPTHLIKTRGQQVTLRCSPKSGHDTVSWYQQALGQGPQFIFQYYEEEERQRGNFPDRFSGHQFPNYSSELNVNALLLGDSALYLCASSQRTGWDQPQHFGDGTRLSIL.